These 18 T cell receptor beta chains share one sample of origin, sequenced in a study of cytomegalovirus exposure and HLA in healthy donors. Clones were sequenced by immunoSEQ multiplex PCR, and TCRdb holds only the in-frame ones, with some missing. The table lists approximately 100,000 clones, 90% to 95% of them singletons. The material sequenced was PBMCs. These receptors were collected from a woman between 25 and 40 years old in good health and CMV-seropositive.

This chain links TRBV5-1 with TRBJ2-3; TRBD2 aligns across 15 bases. The junction had 5 bases not matched to a gene; V was cut back by 3 bases and J by 0 bases. CDR1 and CDR2 (germline): SGHRS, YFSETQ. The length of the CDR3 is 18 residues. The DNA for the CDR3 is TGCGCCAGCAGCTCCGGACTAGCGGGAGGGAAAAGCACAGATACGCAGTATTTT. This codes for CASSSGLAGGKSTDTQYF.

The chain carries TRBV7-2 and TRBJ2-5, with 7 bases lining up with TRBD1. Germline-derived CDR1 and CDR2 are SGHTA and FQGNSA. The CDR3 sequence is 15 residues long. Trimming cost V 2 bases and J 2 bases; bases outside gene matches: 5. DNA for the CDR3: TGTGCCAGCAGCTTATGGGCCAGGGGGCAAGAGACCCAGTACTTC. The encoded protein is CASSLWARGQETQYF. Looking up the rest from reference TRBV7-2 and TRBJ2-5 gives the full variable domain: GAGVSQSPSNKVTEKGKDVELRCDPISGHTALYWYRQSLGQGLEFLIYFQGNSAPDKSGLPSDRFSAERTGGSVSTLTIQRTQQEDSAVYLCASSLWARGQETQYFGPGTRLLVL.

This CDR3 is CASSVKGLADNEQFF. CDR3 DNA: TGTGCCAGCAGTGTAAAGGGACTAGCGGACAATGAGCAGTTCTTC. The chain links TRBV6-5 to TRBJ2-1; 11 bases line up with TRBD2. The germline gives CDR1 MNHEY, CDR2 SVGAGI. The V and J ends lost 5 bases and 5 bases, in that order; junction bases with no gene match: 5. CDR3 length equals 15 residues.

This clone was detected only a few times. The DNA for the CDR3 is TGTGCCAGCCGCGGTGAGCGAGCCTACGAGCAGTACTTC. Encoded protein: CASRGERAYEQYF. J is TRBJ2-7 and V is TRBV10-3; D call uncertain. V shed 10 bases and J shed 2 bases, with 15 bases lying between them. The germline V gene has CDR1 ENHRY and CDR2 SYGVKD. CDR3 size: 13 residues.

The genes are TRBV4-2 and TRBJ2-7; D call uncertain. CDR1 LGHNA and CDR2 YNFKEQ come from the germline V gene. The V and J ends lost 2 bases and 4 bases respectively, with 9 bases between them. This CDR3 is built from 13 residues. CDR3 nucleotide sequence: TGTGCCAGCAGCCAACTAGACGGTTACGAGCAGTACTTC. Translation: CASSQLDGYEQYF.

This chain joins TRBV19 and TRBJ2-6; weak D call: TRBD1 (7 bases). The V and J ends lost 5 bases and 1 base respectively, with 18 bases between them. CDR1 is LNHDA, CDR2 SQIVND, per germline (reference sequence). The CDR3 spans 18 residues. The CDR3 sequence: CASSRGKGQPSGANVLTF. The CDR3 DNA follows: TGTGCCAGTAGTCGGGGGAAGGGACAGCCTTCTGGGGCCAACGTCCTGACTTTC.

V is TRBV19 and J is TRBJ2-7; 7 bases align to TRBD1. The V segment lost 3 bases and the J segment 1 base; nucleotides outside the gene matches: 6. Germline values: CDR1 LNHDA, CDR2 SQIVND (reference sequence). The CDR3 consists of 15 residues. CDR3 nucleotides: TGTGCCAGTAGTATTACGACAGGGTATTCCTACGAGCAGTACTTC. Translation gives CASSITTGYSYEQYF.

The chain links TRBV2 to TRBJ2-1, with 9 bases lining up with TRBD2. This CDR3 contains 16 residues. The V segment lost 4 bases and the J segment 7 bases; nucleotides outside the gene matches: 11. The V gene's germline CDR1 is SNHLY and CDR2 FYNNEI. CDR3 sequence (DNA): TGTGCCAGCAGTGCCCTTAGCGGGGGCGCCTGGAATGAGCAGTTCTTC. Translating gives CASSALSGGAWNEQFF.

V usage is TRBV5-1 and J usage is TRBJ1-4, with 7 bases lining up with TRBD1. V lost 0 bases to trimming and J lost 10 bases; unmatched junction nucleotides: 6. Germline CDR1 reads SGHRS; CDR2 reads YFSETQ. There are 14 residues in the CDR3. The CDR3 protein is CASSLGRQGVKLFF. CDR3 in DNA: TGCGCCAGCAGCTTGGGCCGACAGGGTGTAAAACTGTTTTTT.

The rearrangement joins TRBV6-6 to TRBJ2-4; D might be TRBD2 (6 bases). This CDR3 spans 15 amino acids. Germline-derived CDR1 and CDR2 are MNHNY and SVGAGI (reference sequence). The V end was cut by 8 bases, the J end by 0 bases, with 14 bases between. The CDR3 DNA sequence: TGTGCCAGCCTTAGGAGGGTTTCAGCCAAAAACATTCAGTACTTC. Its translation is CASLRRVSAKNIQYF.

This clone was seen only once. This rearrangement joins TRBV7-2 to TRBJ1-2; tentatively, D is TRBD1 (5 bases). Deletions cut 0 bases from V and 5 bases from J, with 10 bases between. This CDR3 has 14 residues. In germline, CDR1 is SGHTA, CDR2 FQGNSA. The CDR3 DNA sequence: TGTGCCAGCAGCTTAGCCACGGGGGGATATGGCTACACCTTC. It encodes CASSLATGGYGYTF.

The CDR3 here is CASSVGISSGANVLTF. The CDR3 DNA is TGTGCCAGCAGCGTAGGAATTAGCTCTGGGGCCAACGTCCTGACTTTC. The chain employs TRBV9 and TRBJ2-6; D unclear. The V end was cut by 0 bases, the J end by 0 bases, with 7 bases between. CDR1 and CDR2 from the germline V gene are SGDLS and YYNGEE. The CDR3 has 16 amino acids. The full variable domain, rest sourced from reference TRBV9 and TRBJ2-6, is DSGVTQTPKHLITATGQRVTLRCSPRSGDLSVYWYQQSLDQGLQFLIQYYNGEERAKGNILERFSAQQFPDLHSELNLSSLELGDSALYFCASSVGISSGANVLTFGAGSRLTVL.

The rearrangement links TRBV25-1 to TRBJ2-1; 9 bases align to TRBD2. The CDR3 has 16 amino acids. Per the germline V gene, CDR1 is MGHDK and CDR2 is SYGVNS. V shed 6 bases, J shed 7 bases, and the junction held 13 bases outside the gene matches. For the CDR3, the DNA is TGTGCCAGCAGACCTTTACCGGGACTAGCCCGGAATGAGCAGTTCTTC. This sequence encodes CASRPLPGLARNEQFF.

The chain couples TRBV9 to TRBJ2-7; 13 bases map to TRBD2. Germline V gene sequence: CDR1 SGDLS, CDR2 YYNGEE. CDR3 size: 17 residues. V dropped 4 bases and J dropped 3; count of bases not matched to a gene: 10. The CDR3 DNA sequence: TGTGCCAGCAGCCCTCGGACCGGGACTAGCGGGGACTACGAGCAGTACTTC. This codes for CASSPRTGTSGDYEQYF.

The chain couples TRBV5-5 to TRBJ2-3; 9 nucleotides match TRBD2. The CDR3 has 12 amino acids. Trimming at V came to 0 bases and at J to 10 bases, leaving 0 bases not matched to a gene. Germline CDR1 reads SGHKS; CDR2 reads YYEKEE (reference sequence). The CDR3 sequence is CASSLGLAAQYF. The CDR3 coding sequence is TGTGCCAGCAGCTTGGGACTAGCGGCGCAGTATTTT.

This sequence joins TRBV4-1 and TRBJ1-1; the match to TRBD1 covers 7 bases. The V gene end was trimmed by 4 bases and the J gene end by 4 bases; junction bases not matched to a gene: 12. Germline V CDR1 and CDR2: MGHRA, YSYEKL. The CDR3 contains 16 residues. Here the CDR3 reads CASSPRTGPLGTEAFF. CDR3 coding DNA: TGCGCCAGCAGCCCCCGGACAGGCCCCCTGGGCACTGAAGCTTTCTTT.

The genes are TRBV5-6 and TRBJ2-2; TRBD2 might be the D (6 bases). Germline V CDR1 and CDR2: SGHDT, YYEEEE. V lost 4 bases and J lost 4, with 11 bases in between. CDR3 length: 14 amino acids. The CDR3 DNA is TGTGCCAGCAGCCGCCGTAGCGGCACCGGGGAGCTGTTTTTT. This encodes CASSRRSGTGELFF.

J is TRBJ2-1 and V is TRBV11-2; a weak D match, TRBD1 (6 bases). Germline CDR1 SGHAT, CDR2 FQNNGV. The CDR3 is 16 amino acids. Trimming cost V 5 bases and J 3 bases, with 17 bases left between them. The CDR3 region is CASSGRTVNRYNEQFF. The CDR3 DNA sequence: TGTGCCAGCAGCGGCCGGACAGTCAATCGCTACAATGAGCAGTTCTTC.